These 32 T cell receptor beta chains originate from one sample sequenced in a study of blood T cell repertoires in COVID-19. Generated by immunoSEQ multiplex PCR, the TCRdb table keeps only in-frame clones and is missing some. The sample has some 220,000 clones, around nine tenths seen once. The sequenced sample was peripheral blood. Receptors were obtained from a woman aged 18-30 years who had recovered from COVID-19.

The table lists this clone with a count of one. The chain links TRBV7-3 to TRBJ2-1, with D tentatively TRBD2 (5 bases). Trimming removed 1 base at V and 9 bases at J, with 16 bases between. Germline CDR1 is SGHTA and CDR2 is FQGTGA. The CDR3 is made up of 15 amino acids. For the CDR3, the DNA is TGTGCCAGCAGCTTAAGCGGCCCTAGCCCGGGTGAGCAGTTCTTC. Protein: CASSLSGPSPGEQFF.

The gene calls are TRBV5-5 and TRBJ2-1, with a tentative D call TRBD1 (6 bases). Looked up from germline, CDR1 is SGHKS and CDR2 is YYEKEE (reference sequence). V was pared by 0 bases and J by 4 bases, with 11 bases between. The CDR3 extends over 15 amino acids. CDR3 residues: CASSLESRGYNEQFF. In DNA form, the CDR3 reads TGTGCCAGCAGCTTGGAGAGCAGGGGTTACAATGAGCAGTTCTTC.

V usage is TRBV7-2 and J usage is TRBJ2-3; 7 bases line up with TRBD2. CDR3 length: 17 amino acids. Germline loops: CDR1 SGHTA, CDR2 FQGNSA. V shed 5 bases and J 3 bases; nucleotides not matched to a gene: 14. The CDR3 reads CASSALVEGGFTDTQYF. The CDR3 DNA reads TGTGCCAGCAGCGCCCTGGTAGAGGGAGGGTTTACAGATACGCAGTATTTT.

A few counts support this clone. The chain couples TRBV11-2 to TRBJ1-6; D is undetermined. V was pared by 3 bases and J by 4 bases, with 7 bases between. CDR1 and CDR2 (germline): SGHAT, FQNNGV. This CDR3 region has 14 residues. The CDR3 region is CASSFDKYNSPLHF. CDR3 coding DNA: TGTGCCAGCAGCTTTGACAAGTATAATTCACCCCTCCACTTT.

This sequence joins TRBV3-1 (or the pseudogene TRBV3-2) and TRBJ2-2, with TRBD1 identical over 8 bases. V shed 5 bases, J shed 1 base, and the junction held 6 bases outside the gene matches. The V gene's germline CDR1 is LGHDT and CDR2 YNNKEL (reference sequence). The CDR3 spans 16 residues. The CDR3: CASSWGQAGNTGELFF. CDR3 nucleotide sequence: TGTGCCAGCAGCTGGGGACAGGCCGGGAACACCGGGGAGCTGTTTTTT.

The chain joins TRBV29-1 to TRBJ2-7, with 7 bases lining up with TRBD2. The CDR3 has 13 amino acids. After removal of 7 bases from V and 2 bases from J, the junction contained 8 bases not matched to a gene. Germline values: CDR1 SQVTM, CDR2 ANQGSEA. The CDR3 sequence: CSATGTTPYEQYF. The CDR3 nucleotides are TGCAGCGCGACCGGGACTACCCCCTACGAGCAGTACTTC.

The V and J genes are TRBV12-3 or TRBV12-4 and TRBJ2-1, with D unclear. The CDR3 is 13 residues long. Deletions cut 6 bases from V and 4 bases from J, with 10 bases between. The CDR3 protein is CASSPRRYNEQFF. CDR3 nucleotide sequence: TGTGCCAGCAGCCCCCGTCGTTACAATGAGCAGTTCTTC.

This rearrangement joins TRBV10-3 to TRBJ1-2; 8 bases map to TRBD1. Losses at the gene ends were 6 bases for V and 7 bases for J; bases not matched to a gene: 4. This CDR3 has 12 amino acids. From germline, CDR1 is ENHRY and CDR2 SYGVKD. Written as DNA, the CDR3 is TGTGCCATCAGCCTGGACAGGGCTGGCTACACCTTC. Translated, it gives CAISLDRAGYTF.

This chain connects TRBV9 to TRBJ2-1; D is uncertain. Trimming took off 0 bases at V and 9 bases at J, with 13 bases between the two ends. CDR1 and CDR2 from the germline V gene are SGDLS and YYNGEE. CDR3 length: 14 residues. The CDR3 is CASSVGVEVGEQFF. CDR3 sequence (DNA): TGTGCCAGCAGCGTAGGAGTAGAGGTTGGTGAGCAGTTCTTC. Using reference TRBV9 and TRBJ2-1 for the parts outside the CDR3, the full variable domain is DSGVTQTPKHLITATGQRVTLRCSPRSGDLSVYWYQQSLDQGLQFLIQYYNGEERAKGNILERFSAQQFPDLHSELNLSSLELGDSALYFCASSVGVEVGEQFFGPGTRLTVL.

The rearrangement links TRBV13 to TRBJ1-4; the match to TRBD1 covers 7 bases. CDR1 and CDR2 (germline): PRHDT, FYEKMQ (reference sequence). The CDR3 is 16 amino acids. Trimming cost V 5 bases and J 7 bases; bases outside gene matches: 13. As DNA, the CDR3 is TGTGCCAGCAGCCTCTCCGGGACAGCAGAACCTGAAAAACTGTTTTTT. Translated: CASSLSGTAEPEKLFF. Supplemented by reference TRBV13 and TRBJ1-4, the full variable domain reads AAGVIQSPRHLIKEKRETATLKCYPIPRHDTVYWYQQGPGQDPQFLISFYEKMQSDKGSIPDRFSAQQFSDYHSELNMSSLELGDSALYFCASSLSGTAEPEKLFFGSGTQLSVL.

This chain joins TRBV4-1 and TRBJ2-5; TRBD1 agrees at 9 bases. Losses at the gene ends were 3 bases for V and 3 bases for J; bases not matched to a gene: 5. This CDR3 has 15 amino acids. The germline V gene has CDR1 MGHRA and CDR2 YSYEKL. In nucleotides, the CDR3 is TGCGCCAGCAGCCACACCGGGACAGGGAAAGAGACCCAGTACTTC. Residues: CASSHTGTGKETQYF.

The chain carries TRBV7-8 and TRBJ1-3; 8 bases are shared with TRBD1. Germline-derived CDR1 and CDR2 are SGHVS and FQNEAQ. V lost 8 bases, J lost 4 bases, and 4 bases stayed unmatched. CDR3 length: 13 amino acids. For the CDR3, the DNA is TGTGCCAGCGTCGACAGGGGAGGAAACACCATATATTTT. Protein sequence: CASVDRGGNTIYF.

V and J are TRBV7-6 and TRBJ2-7, with 7 bases that match TRBD2. There are 14 residues in the CDR3. The germline V gene has CDR1 SGHVS and CDR2 FNYEAQ. V gave up 4 bases and J gave up 3 bases; unmatched junction bases: 6. The CDR3 bases are TGTGCCAGCAGCTATCTGGCTAGCGGCTACGAGCAGTACTTC. Protein sequence: CASSYLASGYEQYF. The entire variable domain, with the rest obtained from reference TRBV7-6 and TRBJ2-7, is as follows: GAGVSQSPRYKVTKRGQDVALRCDPISGHVSLYWYRQALGQGPEFLTYFNYEAQQDKSGLPNDRFSAERPEGSISTLTIQRTEQRDSAMYRCASSYLASGYEQYFGPGTRLTVT.

In this sample, this clone turned up a few times. This chain connects TRBV18 to TRBJ2-1, with 11 bases lining up with TRBD2. V was clipped by 3 bases and J by 0 bases; unmatched bases: 10. The CDR3 sequence is 19 residues long. The germline CDR1 and CDR2 sequences are KGHSH and LQKENI. The CDR3 bases are TGTGCCAGCTCACCCCTTAATAGCGGGAGGGAGAGCTCCTACAATGAGCAGTTCTTC. This sequence encodes CASSPLNSGRESSYNEQFF. The full variable domain, rest sourced from reference TRBV18 and TRBJ2-1, is NAGVMQNPRHLVRRRGQEARLRCSPMKGHSHVYWYRQLPEEGLKFMVYLQKENIIDESGMPKERFSAEFPKEGPSILRIQQVVRGDSAAYFCASSPLNSGRESSYNEQFFGPGTRLTVL.

This rearrangement joins TRBV20-1 to TRBJ2-1; 7 nucleotides agree with TRBD2. There are 14 residues in the CDR3. Trimming cost V 3 bases and J 6 bases; bases outside gene matches: 8. Germline V gene lookup returns CDR1 DFQATT and CDR2 SNEGSKA (reference sequence). In nucleotides, the CDR3 is TGCAGTGCTAGTACAGGACTAGAGGGCAATGAGCAGTTCTTC. It is translated as CSASTGLEGNEQFF.

In this sample, this clone turned up once. The rearrangement links TRBV4-3 to TRBJ2-1, with 7 positions matching TRBD2. The ends lost 0 bases at V and 9 bases at J; junction bases unmatched: 11. This CDR3 spans 16 amino acids. Looked up from germline, CDR1 is LGHNA and CDR2 is YSLEER. CDR3: CASSQDPGLVLFEQFF. The CDR3 DNA reads TGCGCCAGCAGCCAAGATCCTGGACTAGTGCTTTTTGAGCAGTTCTTC.

The chain is built from TRBV18 and TRBJ1-1, with D perhaps TRBD1 (5 bases). V gave up 3 bases and J gave up 8 bases, with 16 bases separating them. Per germline, CDR1 KGHSH and CDR2 LQKENI. The CDR3 is 14 residues long. Here the CDR3 DNA reads TGTGCCAGCTCACCTCGGACACTCATACACGAAGCTTTCTTT. Translation: CASSPRTLIHEAFF. The full variable domain, with the rest looked up from reference TRBV18 and TRBJ1-1, is NAGVMQNPRHLVRRRGQEARLRCSPMKGHSHVYWYRQLPEEGLKFMVYLQKENIIDESGMPKERFSAEFPKEGPSILRIQQVVRGDSAAYFCASSPRTLIHEAFFGQGTRLTVV.

The chain employs TRBV4-3 and TRBJ1-3, with 7 nucleotides matching TRBD1. V shed 0 bases, J shed 9 bases, and the junction held 8 bases outside the gene matches. Germline assignment: CDR1 LGHNA and CDR2 YSLEER. CDR3 length equals 15 residues. The CDR3 DNA is TGCGCCAGCAGCCAAGAGGACAGGATGGGGAGCACCATATATTTT. Translated, it gives CASSQEDRMGSTIYF.

The V and J genes are TRBV5-1 and TRBJ2-3; D might be TRBD1 (5 bases). There are 13 residues in the CDR3. V lost 3 bases and J lost 6, with 11 bases in between. The germline V gene encodes CDR1 SGHRS and CDR2 YFSETQ. The CDR3 loop is CASSSGHTDTQYF. The CDR3 nucleotides are TGCGCCAGCAGCTCCGGACACACGGATACGCAGTATTTT.

The J gene is TRBJ2-7, the V gene TRBV7-9; a possible D gene is TRBD1 (8 bases). CDR3 length: 13 residues. V shed 7 bases and J shed 5 bases, with 15 bases lying between them. The germline V gene has CDR1 SEHNR and CDR2 FQNEAQ (reference sequence). The CDR3 DNA is TGTGCCAGCACTCGACAGGGGAGGGACGAGCAGTACTTC. Protein: CASTRQGRDEQYF.

This clone appeared a few times. The chain links TRBV6-4 to TRBJ1-1; possible D gene TRBD1, 5 bases. From germline, CDR1 is MRHNA and CDR2 SNTAGT. The CDR3 spans 13 residues. Trimming cost V 2 bases and J 5 bases, with 9 bases left between them. CDR3 region: CASSDTGGTEAFF. The CDR3 DNA reads as TGTGCCAGCAGTGACACGGGGGGTACTGAAGCTTTCTTT.

The chain has TRBV10-3 and TRBJ1-1; TRBD1 is a possible D gene (5 bases). The CDR3 contains 13 residues. Per the germline V gene, CDR1 is ENHRY and CDR2 is SYGVKD. Trimming took 5 bases from V and 1 from J, leaving 8 bases between them. The CDR3 bases are TGTGCCATCAGTTTGACAGCGAACACTGAAGCTTTCTTT. Protein: CAISLTANTEAFF.

In its sample, this clone was seen a few times. This chain links TRBV5-1 with TRBJ2-2; 12 nucleotides match TRBD1. V lost 4 bases to trimming and J lost 6 bases; unmatched junction nucleotides: 16. This CDR3 region has 19 residues. Per the germline V gene, CDR1 is SGHRS and CDR2 is YFSETQ. In DNA form, the CDR3 reads TGCGCCAGCAGCCGCATACCGCCCGGGACAGGGGGCGTTGCCGGGGAGCTGTTTTTT. The encoded protein is CASSRIPPGTGGVAGELFF.

The CDR3, as DNA: TGTGCCAGCAGCTTAATGGCGGGAGGGCCCCCCGGGGAGCTGTTTTTT. Encoded protein: CASSLMAGGPPGELFF. V and J are TRBV7-9 and TRBJ2-2; TRBD2 matches at 9 bases. Per germline, CDR1 SEHNR and CDR2 FQNEAQ (reference sequence). The CDR3 runs to 16 residues. V lost 2 bases, J lost 6 bases, and 7 bases stayed unmatched.

V is TRBV10-3 and J is TRBJ2-7, with TRBD1 identical over 8 bases. The CDR3 extends over 14 amino acids. The germline V gene has CDR1 ENHRY and CDR2 SYGVKD. V gave up 0 bases and J gave up 6 bases; unmatched junction bases: 4. In nucleotides, the CDR3 is TGTGCCATCAGTGAGTCTACAGGGGGGATCGAGCAGTACTTC. Amino acids: CAISESTGGIEQYF.

The chain links TRBV13 to TRBJ1-3; a weak D match, TRBD1 (5 bases). This CDR3 spans 17 amino acids. Looked up from germline, CDR1 is PRHDT and CDR2 is FYEKMQ (reference sequence). Trimming took off 0 bases at V and 2 bases at J, with 14 bases between the two ends. As DNA, the CDR3 is TGTGCCAGCAGCTTAGGCCCGAGACAGACCGCTGGAAACACCATATATTTT. Its translation is CASSLGPRQTAGNTIYF.

The chain combines TRBV19 with TRBJ2-7, with a tentative D call TRBD2 (5 bases). Germline lookup yields CDR1 LNHDA and CDR2 SQIVND (reference sequence). The CDR3 runs 18 residues. Trimming cost V 3 bases and J 4 bases, with 25 bases left between them. The CDR3: CASSIPPVQISVVYEQYF. In nucleotides, the CDR3 is TGTGCCAGTAGTATCCCCCCCGTCCAGATTAGCGTAGTATACGAGCAGTACTTC.

The V gene is TRBV6-4, the J gene TRBJ2-2, with no clear D. The CDR3 runs to 14 residues. Trimming removed 3 bases from V and 7 bases from J, with 12 bases in between. Germline V gene sequence: CDR1 MRHNA, CDR2 SNTAGT. The CDR3 sequence is CASSELWRSGELFF. The CDR3 DNA is TGTGCCAGCAGTGAACTGTGGAGAAGCGGGGAGCTGTTTTTT.

The chain joins TRBV9 to TRBJ2-3; 9 bases map to TRBD2. Unmatched junction bases numbered 4, after V lost 3 bases and J lost 2 bases. Per the germline V gene, CDR1 is SGDLS and CDR2 is YYNGEE. CDR3 length equals 15 residues. CDR3 DNA sequence: TGTGCCAGCAGCGCGACTAGCGGAAACACAGATACGCAGTATTTT. This translates into CASSATSGNTDTQYF.

This clone occurred once. This rearrangement joins TRBV6-1 to TRBJ2-7, with 10 nucleotides matching TRBD2. Germline-derived CDR1 and CDR2 are MNHNS and SASEGT. The CDR3 extends over 16 amino acids. Losses at the gene ends were 0 bases for V and 1 base for J; bases not matched to a gene: 3. The chain's CDR3 is CASSEAPTSGSYEQYF. CDR3 nucleotide sequence: TGTGCCAGCAGTGAAGCCCCGACTAGCGGGTCCTACGAGCAGTACTTC.

This CDR3 is CASSLRDNGLYSNQPQHF. CDR3 DNA sequence: TGTGCCAGCAGCTTACGGGACAATGGACTTTATAGCAATCAGCCCCAGCATTTT. The chain employs TRBV5-5 and TRBJ1-5; tentatively, D is TRBD1 (6 bases). The CDR3 sequence is 18 residues long. Germline CDR1 and CDR2: SGHKS and YYEKEE (reference sequence). V lost 2 bases, J lost 0 bases, and 18 bases lay in between.

This chain connects TRBV1 to TRBJ2-1; TRBD1 was called by the table and not checked on the DNA. TRBV1 has pseudogene status. This CDR3 is 16 amino acids long. CDR3 nucleotides: TGCACCAGCAGCCACGGCTACCGGGACAGCTACAATGAGCAGTTCTTC. It specifies CTSSHGYRDSYNEQFF.